These 24 T cell receptor beta chains came from one sample sequenced in a study of shared T cell receptors in the human thymus. Method: immunoSEQ multiplex PCR; TCRdb's copy keeps in-frame clones and lacks some. The sample lists under 850,000 clones, roughly 88% occurring once. The sample was also reused in another study, on human thymus T cells.

Sequencing used thymocytes. Receptor source: a boy under two years old with a congenital heart defect.

V and J are TRBV5-5 and TRBJ2-4; D perhaps matches TRBD2 (6 bases). CDR3 length equals 12 residues. V dropped 0 bases and J dropped 8 bases, with 6 bases sitting between them. Looked up from germline, CDR1 is SGHKS and CDR2 is YYEKEE (reference sequence). The CDR3 sequence: CASSLGGDIQYF. CDR3 nucleotide sequence: TGTGCCAGCAGCTTGGGGGGGGACATTCAGTACTTC.

A single count supports this clone. The rearrangement joins TRBV27 to TRBJ1-2; 8 nucleotides agree with TRBD1. J gave up 5 bases and V 4 bases, and 9 bases lay outside the gene matches. CDR3 length: 15 amino acids. The germline V gene encodes CDR1 MNHEY and CDR2 SMNVEV (reference sequence). CDR3 bases: TGTGCCAGCAGTTCCCTGACAGGGGCGTTTTATGGCTACACCTTC. This sequence encodes CASSSLTGAFYGYTF.

This chain joins TRBV7-9 and TRBJ1-3, with TRBD1 matching over 10 bases. J lost 5 bases, V lost 6 bases, and 19 bases had no gene match. This CDR3 region has 19 residues. Germline V gene sequence: CDR1 SEHNR, CDR2 FQNEAQ (reference sequence). The CDR3, as DNA: TGTGCCAGCAGACCCAGTCCCGGGACAGGGGCTCGGGCCAGAAACACCATATATTTT. Translating gives CASRPSPGTGARARNTIYF.

The chain employs TRBV12-5 and TRBJ2-5; 7 nucleotides line up with TRBD2. V shed 1 base and J 3 bases; nucleotides not matched to a gene: 8. CDR1 LGHNT and CDR2 FRNRAP come from the germline V gene. The CDR3 contains 16 residues. The CDR3 is CASGLGLDGTKETQYF. The DNA for the CDR3 is TGTGCTAGTGGTTTGGGACTAGACGGGACTAAAGAGACCCAGTACTTC.

The V call is TRBV28, the J call TRBJ2-1; D might be TRBD2 (6 bases). Trimming stripped 6 bases from V and 4 bases from J, with 25 bases between. This CDR3 has 18 amino acids. Germline-derived CDR1 and CDR2 are MDHEN and SYDVKM. The CDR3 coding sequence is TGTGCCAGCAGCCCCCCGGGAGATTTTCCGGTGGGATACAATGAGCAGTTCTTC. Protein product: CASSPPGDFPVGYNEQFF.

V usage is TRBV4-1 and J usage is TRBJ2-7; 13 bases line up with TRBD2. Germline trimming cut 4 bases from V and 2 bases from J; bases unmatched to any gene: 8. The CDR3 is made up of 17 amino acids. Germline CDR1 and CDR2: MGHRA and YSYEKL. For the CDR3, the DNA is TGCGCCAGCAGCCGGGAAAGGGGACTAGCGGGACCCTACGAGCAGTACTTC. Its protein is CASSRERGLAGPYEQYF.

The chain couples TRBV2 to TRBJ2-7, with 13 positions matching TRBD2. CDR1 and CDR2 from the germline V gene are SNHLY and FYNNEI. The CDR3 is 13 amino acids. V trimming: 8 bases; J trimming: 6 bases; junction bases outside the gene matches: 4. CDR3 amino acids: CASRRTSGSEQYF. The CDR3 coding sequence is TGTGCCAGCCGGAGGACTAGCGGGAGCGAGCAGTACTTC.

The V and J genes are TRBV7-9 and TRBJ2-1, with TRBD2 matching over 8 bases. V gave up 8 bases and J gave up 2 bases; unmatched junction bases: 8. This CDR3 spans 15 amino acids. The germline V gene has CDR1 SEHNR and CDR2 FQNEAQ (reference sequence). Here the CDR3 DNA reads TGTGCCAGCCACGAGGGCGGGAGGCCCTACAATGAGCAGTTCTTC. It yields the protein CASHEGGRPYNEQFF.

The chain couples TRBV5-4 to TRBJ2-1, with D perhaps TRBD1 (6 bases). The germline V gene has CDR1 SGHNT and CDR2 YYREEE (reference sequence). The CDR3 has 17 amino acids. The germline V and J ends were trimmed by 2 bases and 4 bases, with 19 bases remaining between them. CDR3: CASSFPVPGHLYNEQFF. The CDR3 DNA reads as TGTGCCAGCAGCTTTCCAGTACCGGGACACTTATACAATGAGCAGTTCTTC.

The genes are TRBV28 and TRBJ1-1; D remains ambiguous. CDR3 length: 13 amino acids. Trimming cost V 6 bases and J 11 bases, with 19 bases left between them. Germline V gene data show CDR1 as MDHEN and CDR2 as SYDVKM. The CDR3 loop reads CASSRGGSLTAFF. The CDR3 DNA reads as TGTGCCAGCAGCCGCGGCGGTTCCCTCACGGCTTTCTTT.

The gene calls are TRBV5-1 and TRBJ2-1; 10 nucleotides match TRBD2. The CDR3 extends over 17 amino acids. Germline V gene data show CDR1 as SGHRS and CDR2 as YFSETQ. The ends lost 0 bases at V and 10 bases at J; junction bases unmatched: 13. This CDR3 is CASSLALTSGHQTEQFF. For the CDR3, the DNA is TGCGCCAGCAGCTTGGCCTTGACTAGCGGGCATCAAACGGAGCAGTTCTTC.

The rearrangement links TRBV4-3 to TRBJ2-6; possible D gene TRBD1, 5 bases. V was clipped by 0 bases and J by 0 bases, with 12 bases between them. From germline, CDR1 is LGHNA and CDR2 YSLEER. CDR3 length: 18 residues. Written as DNA, the CDR3 is TGCGCCAGCAGCCAAGAATGGGGCTCCGGCTCTGGGGCCAACGTCCTGACTTTC. It yields the protein CASSQEWGSGSGANVLTF.

The chain links TRBV6-1 to TRBJ1-3; a possible D gene is TRBD1 (5 bases). The germline V gene has CDR1 MNHNS and CDR2 SASEGT. There are 15 residues in the CDR3. V gave up 4 bases and J gave up 2 bases, with 12 bases separating them. CDR3 sequence: CASSALGRAGNTIYF. The DNA of the CDR3 is TGTGCCAGCAGTGCCCTGGGCAGGGCTGGAAACACCATATATTTT.

V gene TRBV27 combines with J gene TRBJ2-5, with a tentative D call TRBD1 (6 bases). V was trimmed by 3 bases and J by 5 bases, leaving 13 bases between them. Looked up from germline, CDR1 is MNHEY and CDR2 is SMNVEV (reference sequence). The CDR3 contains 14 residues. The CDR3 loop is CASSLTRGQETQYF. CDR3 nucleotides: TGTGCCAGCAGTTTGACCAGGGGCCAGGAGACCCAGTACTTC.

The J gene is TRBJ1-2, the V gene TRBV28; the D is unclear. The CDR3 runs to 15 residues. Germline values: CDR1 MDHEN, CDR2 SYDVKM. V was clipped by 6 bases and J by 3 bases, with 17 bases between them. CDR3 region: CASSCREGEDYGYTF. CDR3 nucleotides: TGTGCCAGCAGCTGCCGGGAGGGCGAAGACTATGGCTACACCTTC.

This chain uses TRBV19 with TRBJ1-2; 7 positions match TRBD1. The CDR3 is 17 amino acids. The germline gives CDR1 LNHDA, CDR2 SQIVND (reference sequence). V lost 4 bases, J lost 3 bases, and 14 bases stayed unmatched. CDR3 in amino acids: CASSTYRRQGVHYGYTF. The CDR3 DNA follows: TGTGCCAGTAGTACATACCGTCGTCAGGGGGTTCACTATGGCTACACCTTC.

V usage is TRBV18 and J usage is TRBJ2-2, with TRBD1 matching 7 bases. Per germline, CDR1 KGHSH and CDR2 LQKENI. The CDR3 loop spans 15 amino acids. After removal of 1 base from V and 3 bases from J, the junction contained 2 bases not matched to a gene. The CDR3 reads CASSPLGGDTGELFF. For the CDR3, the DNA is TGTGCCAGCTCACCACTAGGGGGCGACACCGGGGAGCTGTTTTTT. Supplemented by reference TRBV18 and TRBJ2-2, the full variable domain reads NAGVMQNPRHLVRRRGQEARLRCSPMKGHSHVYWYRQLPEEGLKFMVYLQKENIIDESGMPKERFSAEFPKEGPSILRIQQVVRGDSAAYFCASSPLGGDTGELFFGEGSRLTVL.

The gene calls are TRBV2 and TRBJ2-3; D is possibly TRBD1 (5 bases). This CDR3 is 15 amino acids long. Trimming removed 6 bases from V and 1 base from J, with 14 bases in between. Germline CDR1 and CDR2: SNHLY and FYNNEI. CDR3 DNA: TGTGCCAGCAGGGCGGACACCGGCCGCACAGATACGCAGTATTTT. Residues: CASRADTGRTDTQYF.

This clone was seen only a few times. J is TRBJ2-7 and V is TRBV28; 8 bases fit TRBD1. CDR3 length equals 12 residues. V lost 5 bases, J lost 3 bases, and 0 bases stayed unmatched. The germline V gene encodes CDR1 MDHEN and CDR2 SYDVKM. CDR3 sequence (DNA): TGTGCCAGCAGTACAGGGGGCTACGAGCAGTACTTC. It translates to CASSTGGYEQYF.

This clone has only a few counts. The CDR3 here is CASSLGPSSYNEQFF. The DNA for the CDR3 is TGTGCCAGCAGTTTAGGGCCGAGCTCCTACAATGAGCAGTTCTTC. The rearrangement uses TRBV27 and TRBJ2-1; D is unresolved. Germline V gene sequence: CDR1 MNHEY, CDR2 SMNVEV (reference sequence). The V end lost 2 bases, the J end lost 0 bases, and 8 bases lay between the germline ends. This CDR3 is 15 amino acids long.

V usage is TRBV4-2 and J usage is TRBJ2-1, with TRBD2 matching over 9 bases. The CDR3 has 17 residues. After removal of 8 bases from V and 3 bases from J, the junction contained 14 bases not matched to a gene. The germline V gene has CDR1 LGHNA and CDR2 YNFKEQ. CDR3 sequence: CASRTSHRLADYNEQFF. Here the CDR3 DNA reads TGTGCCAGCCGCACCTCACATCGACTAGCGGACTACAATGAGCAGTTCTTC.

The chain joins TRBV7-9 to TRBJ2-1, with TRBD1 matching 9 bases. This CDR3 region has 18 residues. J was trimmed by 4 bases and V by 1 base; bases with no gene match: 11. In germline, CDR1 is SEHNR, CDR2 FQNEAQ (reference sequence). CDR3: CASSLVPSGTGSYNEQFF. The CDR3 nucleotides are TGTGCCAGCAGCTTAGTCCCCTCCGGGACAGGGTCTTACAATGAGCAGTTCTTC.

The V call is TRBV29-1, the J call TRBJ2-7, with 8 bases lining up with TRBD2. The junction had 17 bases not matched to a gene; V was cut back by 4 bases and J by 6 bases. The CDR3 sequence is 16 residues long. CDR1 and CDR2 from the germline V gene are SQVTM and ANQGSEA. In nucleotides, the CDR3 is TGCAGCGTTGTCCCTGCGGCGGGGGGTCCTCCCGGCGAGCAGTACTTC. Translation: CSVVPAAGGPPGEQYF.

The J gene is TRBJ1-2, the V gene TRBV5-4; a possible D gene is TRBD1 (5 bases). Per germline, CDR1 SGHNT and CDR2 YYREEE (reference sequence). The CDR3 sequence is 15 residues long. Trimming cost V 0 bases and J 3 bases, with 12 bases left between them. CDR3 nucleotide sequence: TGTGCCAGCAGCTTGGGGGCAGGGCCGGACTATGGCTACACCTTC. Translating gives CASSLGAGPDYGYTF.